Listed below are T cell receptor beta chains from one sample, sequenced in a study of OX40 agonist ivuxolimab in advanced cancers. The data were produced by immunoSEQ multiplex PCR, yet TCRdb's version contains in-frame clones alone and is incomplete. This sample yields fewer than 90,000 clones, of which about 90% are seen a single time; roughly 2.8% belongs to the top ten. This specimen consisted of CD4+ or CD8+ T cells sorted from blood, obtained in a trial of the OX40 agonist ivuxolimab. The source of these receptors is an adult with an advanced solid tumor such as melanoma, head and neck, liver or kidney cancer. CDR3s include the opening cysteine and the closing phenylalanine or tryptophan. The D gene is left open where the match is weak. Not every row has a clone size; where given, it reads once, few, many or a size class.

clone size	V gene	D gene	J gene	CDR3 protein	CDR3 DNA
-	TRBV6-5	-	TRBJ1-1	CASSYTTDSTEAFF	TGTGCCAGCAGTTACACGACAGATTCCACTGAAGCTTTCTTT
-	TRBV10-1	TRBD1	TRBJ1-1	CASSEAGQGGTEAFF	TGCGCCAGCAGTGAGGCCGGACAGGGAGGCACTGAAGCTTTCTTT
once	TRBV6-6	-	TRBJ1-2	CASSWGSTGTGGYTF	TGTGCCAGCAGTTGGGGGTCAACAGGTACCGGCGGCTACACCTTC
-	TRBV6-6	TRBD2	TRBJ2-7	CASRSGTSGREQYF	TGTGCCAGCAGGTCCGGGACTAGCGGTCGCGAGCAGTACTTC
-	TRBV10-3	-	TRBJ1-1	CAITPQQSLYGTEAFF	TGTGCCATCACCCCGCAACAGAGCCTATATGGAACTGAAGCTTTCTTT
-	TRBV28	TRBD2	TRBJ2-7	CASSFSGRNYEQYF	TGTGCCAGCAGTTTTAGCGGGAGAAACTACGAGCAGTACTTC
-	TRBV10-1	-	TRBJ1-6	CASSVPSSYNSPLHF	TGCGCCAGCAGTGTCCCGTCCTCCTATAATTCACCCCTCCACTTT
-	TRBV7-9	-	TRBJ1-1	CASSYLGTLNTEAFF	TGTGCCAGCAGCTACCTCGGGACACTGAACACTGAAGCTTTCTTT
-	TRBV5-1	-	TRBJ1-1	CASSLAVNTEAFF	TGCGCCAGCAGCTTGGCTGTGAACACTGAAGCTTTCTTT
-	TRBV29-1	-	TRBJ2-5	CSLDRQETQYF	TGCAGCCTCGACAGACAAGAGACCCAGTACTTC
-	TRBV18	TRBD1	TRBJ2-5	CASSRQGVGEETQYF	TGTGCCAGCTCACGACAGGGTGTGGGGGAAGAGACCCAGTACTTC
-	TRBV28	-	TRBJ1-5	CASTWGQGGQPQHF	TGTGCCAGCACGTGGGGGCAGGGTGGTCAGCCCCAGCATTTT
-	TRBV29-1	-	TRBJ1-2	CSVEGDKFGYTF	TGCAGCGTCGAAGGGGACAAGTTCGGCTACACCTTC
-	TRBV7-9	-	TRBJ2-7	CASRPGTAAWYEQYF	TGTGCCAGCAGACCGGGGACCGCCGCTTGGTACGAGCAGTACTTC
-	TRBV19	-	TRBJ1-6	CASSIGIIESPLHF	TGTGCCAGTAGTATAGGAATTATTGAATCACCCCTCCACTTT
-	TRBV7-9	-	TRBJ1-4	CASSLNPGEKLFF	TGTGCCAGCAGCTTAAATCCGGGTGAAAAACTGTTTTTT
-	TRBV6-1	-	TRBJ1-1	CASSEANSGGTEAFF	TGTGCCAGCAGTGAAGCTAACAGTGGGGGCACTGAAGCTTTCTTT
-	TRBV5-1	-	TRBJ1-3	CASSFGAPAGNAIYF	TGCGCCAGCAGCTTTGGTGCGCCAGCTGGAAACGCCATATATTTT
-	TRBV6-4	-	TRBJ2-6	CASSNSRQRRSSGANVLTF	TGTGCCAGCAGCAACTCTCGGCAAAGACGGAGCTCTGGGGCCAACGTCCTGACTTTC
-	TRBV2	TRBD1	TRBJ2-4	CATRQGAFKNIQYF	TGTGCCACCAGACAGGGGGCATTCAAAAACATTCAGTACTTC
once	TRBV7-2	-	TRBJ1-6	CASSLWENSPLHF	TGTGCCAGCAGCTTGTGGGAGAATTCACCCCTCCACTTT
-	TRBV6-1	TRBD1	TRBJ1-6	CASRRQGDALSTLHF	TGTGCCAGCAGGAGACAGGGGGACGCATTATCAACCCTCCACTTT
-	TRBV30	-	TRBJ1-6	CAWSTRTLPTQGGSLHF	TGTGCCTGGAGTACGAGGACTTTGCCAACCCAAGGGGGGTCCCTCCACTTT
once	TRBV5-1	-	TRBJ2-3	CASSLGWADTQYF	TGCGCCAGCAGCTTAGGGTGGGCAGATACGCAGTATTTT
-	TRBV6-1	TRBD1	TRBJ2-2	CASSGRTGDGELFF	TGTGCCAGCAGTGGACGGACAGGAGACGGGGAGCTGTTTTTT